One and the same sample provided the 5 T cell receptor beta chains below, sequenced in a study of shared clonotypes between healthy human individuals. Clones were read by immunoSEQ multiplex PCR, and TCRdb kept only the in-frame ones, dropping some. The sample includes around 2.5 million clones, over 85% of them seen just once. The sequenced sample was naive CD4+ T cells from PBMCs. Subset specified: CD45RA+ positively selected. The receptor source for this set is a man between 18 and 29 years old in good health. Some clones in this sample may be carry-over from other donors' samples.

The V and J genes are TRBV7-2 and TRBJ2-2; no clear D gene. The V gene lost 4 bases and the J gene lost 7 bases, with 13 bases spanning the gap. Looked up from germline, CDR1 is SGHTA and CDR2 is FQGNSA. The CDR3 contains 14 residues. DNA of the CDR3: TGTGCCAGCAGCTCTCAGGTTAGGTACGGGGAGCTGTTTTTT. Its translation: CASSSQVRYGELFF.

This clone was counted between two and nine times. The chain joins TRBV14 to TRBJ2-2; 8 bases are shared with TRBD1. The germline V gene encodes CDR1 SGHDN and CDR2 FVKESK. The V segment lost 4 bases and the J segment 7 bases; nucleotides outside the gene matches: 2. The CDR3 is made up of 13 amino acids. CDR3 in amino acids: CASSPTGVGELFF. CDR3 nucleotides: TGTGCCAGCAGCCCGACAGGGGTCGGGGAGCTGTTTTTT.

This chain connects TRBV5-1 to TRBJ2-5; 7 bases line up with TRBD2. Per the germline V gene, CDR1 is SGHRS and CDR2 is YFSETQ. J was trimmed by 2 bases and V by 0 bases; bases with no gene match: 10. The CDR3 has 17 amino acids. DNA for the CDR3: TGCGCCAGCAGCTTGGGAGCTAAGGCGGGAGTACAAGAGACCCAGTACTTC. Translation gives CASSLGAKAGVQETQYF.

J is TRBJ2-7 and V is TRBV6-1, with 11 bases matching TRBD2. The CDR3 has 15 amino acids. The V gene end was trimmed by 5 bases and the J gene end by 4 bases; junction bases not matched to a gene: 7. Germline V lookup: CDR1 MNHNS, CDR2 SASEGT. CDR3 DNA: TGTGCCAGCAGTCGCGGGGGGACTAGCGGTTACGAGCAGTACTTC. Residues: CASSRGGTSGYEQYF.

Comment on this clone: Other nucleotide sequences from this sample produce the same CDR3. CDR3 bases: TGCAGCGTTGGTAGAGAGACCCAGTACTTC. Encoded protein: CSVGRETQYF. The chain recombines TRBV29-1 with TRBJ2-5; D remains unclear. Trimming took off 4 bases at V and 4 bases at J, with 4 bases between the two ends. Germline CDR1 and CDR2: SQVTM and ANQGSEA. This CDR3 contains 10 residues.